This T cell receptor (beta chain) was found in a study of cytomegalovirus exposure and HLA in healthy donors. Overall study findings and caveats: Some highly shared sequence variants likely arose as a pipeline artifact. Associated with cytomegalovirus, according to the listing, were around 160 TCR beta chains.

A remark on this clone: Its antigen is still unknown.

Vbeta (60) and Jbeta (13) primers were used in the PCR. The method was immunoSEQ multiplex PCR; TCRdb's version includes in-frame clones alone and lacks a portion of them. This sample has 150,000 or so clones, with roughly 80% found just once. Healthy bone marrow donors made up the donor group. Germline V CDR1 and CDR2: SGHTA, FQGNSA. The CDR3 contains 14 residues. Trimming took 5 bases from V and 2 from J, leaving 10 bases between them. The source of this sequence is a man aged 30-40 years in good health and CMV-seropositive. The source material was PBMCs. The chain combines TRBV7-2 with TRBJ1-5; no firm D call. The CDR3 coding sequence is TGTGCCAGCAGCCCTAGCGCGGGCAATCAGCCCCAGCATTTT. It is translated as CASSPSAGNQPQHF.